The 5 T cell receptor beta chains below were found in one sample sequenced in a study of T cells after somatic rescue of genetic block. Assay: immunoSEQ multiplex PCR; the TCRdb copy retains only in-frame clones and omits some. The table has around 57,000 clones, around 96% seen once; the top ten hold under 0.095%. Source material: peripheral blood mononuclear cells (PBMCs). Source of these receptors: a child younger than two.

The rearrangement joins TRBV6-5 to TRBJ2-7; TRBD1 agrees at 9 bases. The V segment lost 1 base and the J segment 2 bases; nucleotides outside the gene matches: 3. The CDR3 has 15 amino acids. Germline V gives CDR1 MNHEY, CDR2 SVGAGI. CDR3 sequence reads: CASSYWDRVPYEQYF. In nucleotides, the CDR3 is TGTGCCAGCAGTTACTGGGACAGGGTTCCCTACGAGCAGTACTTC.

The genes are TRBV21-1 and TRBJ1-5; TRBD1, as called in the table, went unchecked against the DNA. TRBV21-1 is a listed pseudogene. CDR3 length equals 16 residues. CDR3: CASSKVSRGQDQPQHF. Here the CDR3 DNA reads TGTGCCAGCAGCAAAGTTAGCAGGGGGCAAGATCAGCCCCAGCATTTT.

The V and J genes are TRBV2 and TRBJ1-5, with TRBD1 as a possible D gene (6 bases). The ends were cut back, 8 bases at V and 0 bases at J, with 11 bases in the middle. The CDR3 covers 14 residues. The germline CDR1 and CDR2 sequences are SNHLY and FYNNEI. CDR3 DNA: TGTGCCAGCCGGGACACTTATAGCAATCAGCCCCAGCATTTT. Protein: CASRDTYSNQPQHF.

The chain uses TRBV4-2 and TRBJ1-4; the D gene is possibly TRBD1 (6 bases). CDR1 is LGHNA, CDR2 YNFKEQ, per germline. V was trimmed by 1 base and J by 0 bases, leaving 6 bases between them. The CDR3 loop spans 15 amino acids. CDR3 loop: CASSQGTATNEKLFF. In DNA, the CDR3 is TGTGCCAGCAGCCAAGGGACAGCAACTAATGAAAAACTGTTTTTT.

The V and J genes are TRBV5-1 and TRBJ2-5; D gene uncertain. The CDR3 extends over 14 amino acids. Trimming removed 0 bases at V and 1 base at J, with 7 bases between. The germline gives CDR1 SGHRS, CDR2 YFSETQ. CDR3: CASSLVGTQETQYF. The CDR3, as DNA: TGCGCCAGCAGCTTGGTGGGCACCCAAGAGACCCAGTACTTC.